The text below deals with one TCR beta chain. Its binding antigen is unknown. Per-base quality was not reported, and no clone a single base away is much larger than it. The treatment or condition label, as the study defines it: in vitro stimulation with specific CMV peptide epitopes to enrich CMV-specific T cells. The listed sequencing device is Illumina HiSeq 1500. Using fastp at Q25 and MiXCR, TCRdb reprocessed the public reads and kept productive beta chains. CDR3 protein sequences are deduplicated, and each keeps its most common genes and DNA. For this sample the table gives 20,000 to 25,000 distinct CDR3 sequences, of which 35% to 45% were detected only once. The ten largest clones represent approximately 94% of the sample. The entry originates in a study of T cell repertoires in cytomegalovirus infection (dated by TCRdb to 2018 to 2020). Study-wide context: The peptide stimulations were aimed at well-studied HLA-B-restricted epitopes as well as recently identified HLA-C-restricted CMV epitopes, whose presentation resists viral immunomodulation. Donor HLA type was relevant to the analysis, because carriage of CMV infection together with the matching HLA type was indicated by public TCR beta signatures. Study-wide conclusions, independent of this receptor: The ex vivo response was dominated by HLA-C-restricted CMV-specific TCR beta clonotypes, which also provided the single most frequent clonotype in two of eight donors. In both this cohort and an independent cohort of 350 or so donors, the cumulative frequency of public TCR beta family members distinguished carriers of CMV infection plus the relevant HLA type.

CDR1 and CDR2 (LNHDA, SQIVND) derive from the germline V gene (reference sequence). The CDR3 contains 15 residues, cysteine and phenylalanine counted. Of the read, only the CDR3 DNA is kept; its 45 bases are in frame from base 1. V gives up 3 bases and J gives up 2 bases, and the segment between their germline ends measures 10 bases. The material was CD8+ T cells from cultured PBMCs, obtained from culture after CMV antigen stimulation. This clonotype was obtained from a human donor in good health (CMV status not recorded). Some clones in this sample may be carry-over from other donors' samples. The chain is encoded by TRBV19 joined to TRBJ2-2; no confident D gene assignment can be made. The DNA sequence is TGTGCCAGTAGTATTGGAACTGGTAACACCGGGGAGCTGTTTTTT. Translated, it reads CASSIGTGNTGELFF.